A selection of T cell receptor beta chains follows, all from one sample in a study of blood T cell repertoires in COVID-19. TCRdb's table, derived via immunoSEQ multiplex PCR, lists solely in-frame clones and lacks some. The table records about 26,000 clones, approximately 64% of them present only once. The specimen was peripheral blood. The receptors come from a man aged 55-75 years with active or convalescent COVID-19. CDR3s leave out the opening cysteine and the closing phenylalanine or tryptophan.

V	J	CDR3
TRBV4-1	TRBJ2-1	ASSLLAGGLWGQF
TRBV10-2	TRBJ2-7	ASIPGLGLYEQY
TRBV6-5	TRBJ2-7	ASSLGRRGAYEQY
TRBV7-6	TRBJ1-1	ASSLQPTAGAF
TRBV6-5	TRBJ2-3	ASSTGNFPDTQY
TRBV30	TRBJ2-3	AWSVLAGVNPQY
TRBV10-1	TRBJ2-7	ASSVTGTESYEQY
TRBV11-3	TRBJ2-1	ASSPTDYHNEQF
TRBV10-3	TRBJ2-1	AIGQDGEQF
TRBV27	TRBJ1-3	ASRYRAGNTIY
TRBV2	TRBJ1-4	ASNPRQVATNEKLF
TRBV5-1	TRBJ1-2	ASSYRTEIGVGGYT
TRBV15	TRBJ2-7	ATSREAGSYEQY
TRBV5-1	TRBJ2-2	ASSLAGVELF
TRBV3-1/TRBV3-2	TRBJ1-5	ASSQWAAGSNQPQH
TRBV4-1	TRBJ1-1	ASSHGQRNTEAF
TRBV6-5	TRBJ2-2	ASRPGGAPVGELF